These 20 T cell receptor beta chains came from one sample sequenced in a study of shared clonotypes between healthy human individuals. Repertoires were generated with immunoSEQ multiplex PCR, while TCRdb's copy carries only in-frame clones and drops some. The table has roughly 2.2 million clones, more than 85% seen once. Material: naive CD4+ T cells from PBMCs. The subset is: CD45RA+ positively selected. Receptors were obtained from a man aged 18 to 35 in good health. Some clones in this sample may be carry-over from other donors' samples.

The rearrangement links TRBV6-5 to TRBJ1-2; 12 bases fit TRBD1. CDR3 length: 15 residues. In germline, CDR1 is MNHEY, CDR2 SVGAGI. J gave up 4 bases and V 6 bases, and 6 bases lay outside the gene matches. CDR3 in amino acids: CASSSGTGGAYGYTF. For the CDR3, the DNA is TGTGCCAGCAGCTCCGGGACAGGGGGCGCCTATGGCTACACCTTC.

The chain is built from TRBV28 and TRBJ2-7; D assignment may be TRBD1 or TRBD2 (5 bases each). Germline V lookup: CDR1 MDHEN, CDR2 SYDVKM. The CDR3 is made up of 17 amino acids. The V and J ends lost 2 bases and 2 bases respectively, with 19 bases between them. In nucleotides, the CDR3 is TGTGCCAGCAGTTTACCTTCAGGGACCAAGCCCCCCTACGAGCAGTACTTC. It specifies CASSLPSGTKPPYEQYF.

As for this clone: This same CDR3 is encoded by further DNA sequences in the sample. This chain joins TRBV7-2 and TRBJ2-3; 13 bases agree with TRBD2. Per the germline V gene, CDR1 is SGHTA and CDR2 is FQGNSA. The V gene end was trimmed by 5 bases and the J gene end by 4 bases; junction bases not matched to a gene: 3. The CDR3 length is 15 residues. As DNA, the CDR3 is TGTGCCAGCAGCCTTGGACTAGCGGGAGCAGATACGCAGTATTTT. Translated: CASSLGLAGADTQYF.

The chain combines TRBV11-3 with TRBJ2-7; TRBD1 aligns across 9 bases. The V gene end was trimmed by 5 bases and the J gene end by 5 bases; junction bases not matched to a gene: 7. This CDR3 contains 14 residues. The V gene's germline CDR1 is SGHNT and CDR2 YENEEA. CDR3 DNA sequence: TGTGCCAGCAGCCACAGGGGGCGTTCGGACGAGCAGTACTTC. Translating it yields CASSHRGRSDEQYF.

The chain uses TRBV15 and TRBJ2-1; the D is unclear. V gave up 1 base and J gave up 5 bases, with 3 bases separating them. The CDR3 consists of 12 residues. Germline CDR1 LNHNV, CDR2 YYDKDF (reference sequence). CDR3 amino acids: CATSRGHNEQFF. DNA of the CDR3: TGTGCCACCAGCAGAGGACACAATGAGCAGTTCTTC.

J is TRBJ2-3 and V is TRBV28; TRBD2 is a possible D gene (6 bases). Germline V gene lookup returns CDR1 MDHEN and CDR2 SYDVKM. The CDR3 spans 15 residues. V gave up 7 bases and J gave up 2 bases, with 16 bases separating them. The CDR3 loop is CASTVGGGPTDTQYF. CDR3 DNA: TGTGCCAGCACGGTGGGTGGAGGGCCCACAGATACGCAGTATTTT.

The chain combines TRBV7-9 with TRBJ2-1; weak D call: TRBD1 (6 bases). V was clipped by 1 base and J by 0 bases, with 16 bases between them. This CDR3 has 18 amino acids. Germline CDR1 reads SEHNR; CDR2 reads FQNEAQ (reference sequence). As DNA, the CDR3 is TGTGCCAGCAGCTTAGGAGACTACAGGGCCCGCTCCTACAATGAGCAGTTCTTC. It yields the protein CASSLGDYRARSYNEQFF. Combining the CDR3 with reference TRBV7-9 and TRBJ2-1 gives the whole variable domain DTGVSQNPRHKITKRGQNVTFRCDPISEHNRLYWYRQTLGQGPEFLTYFQNEAQLEKSRLLSDRFSAERPKGSFSTLEIQRTEQGDSAMYLCASSLGDYRARSYNEQFFGPGTRLTVL.

The rearrangement joins TRBV28 to TRBJ2-5; 9 bases match TRBD1. J was trimmed by 0 bases and V by 4 bases; bases with no gene match: 6. CDR3 length: 16 residues. The germline V gene encodes CDR1 MDHEN and CDR2 SYDVKM. DNA of the CDR3: TGTGCCAGCAGTTGGTCCGGGACAGGGAACCAAGAGACCCAGTACTTC. Encoded protein: CASSWSGTGNQETQYF.

The rearrangement links TRBV21-1 to TRBJ2-7; the D call in the table, TRBD2, was not verified against the DNA. TRBV21-1 is a pseudogene locus. The CDR3 totals 15 residues. The CDR3 spells CASSREGGGKYEQYF. CDR3 nucleotides: TGTGCCAGCAGCCGAGAGGGTGGCGGGAAGTACGAGCAGTACTTC.

With regard to this clone: Within the sample, other DNA sequences also encode this same CDR3. V is TRBV28 and J is TRBJ1-2; D call uncertain. V was shortened by 2 bases and J by 3 bases, with 7 bases between the two germline ends. Germline V gives CDR1 MDHEN, CDR2 SYDVKM. The CDR3 has 13 amino acids. Here the CDR3 DNA reads TGTGCCAGCAGTTTAAGGCGGGACTATGGCTACACCTTC. It codes for CASSLRRDYGYTF.

The chain recombines TRBV19 with TRBJ2-7; 7 positions agree with TRBD1. The V and J ends lost 3 bases and 3 bases, in that order; junction bases with no gene match: 11. The germline V gene encodes CDR1 LNHDA and CDR2 SQIVND (reference sequence). This CDR3 has 16 amino acids. This CDR3 is CASSIMGQITRYEQYF. The CDR3 coding sequence is TGTGCCAGTAGTATCATGGGACAGATCACCCGCTACGAGCAGTACTTC.

This clone was observed a single time. Other DNA sequences within the sample encode an identical CDR3. V gene TRBV5-1 combines with J gene TRBJ2-3, with TRBD2 matching over 11 bases. Germline assignment: CDR1 SGHRS and CDR2 YFSETQ. Losses at the gene ends were 0 bases for V and 1 base for J; bases not matched to a gene: 4. This CDR3 has 17 residues. In DNA, the CDR3 is TGCGCCAGCAGCTTGGACCCACTAGCGGGGGGCACAGATACGCAGTATTTT. Translated, it gives CASSLDPLAGGTDTQYF.

The chain carries TRBV18 and TRBJ2-1; the match to TRBD1 covers 9 bases. Trimming at V came to 6 bases and at J to 7 bases, leaving 13 bases not matched to a gene. Per germline, CDR1 KGHSH and CDR2 LQKENI. The CDR3 extends over 16 amino acids. The CDR3 bases are TGTGCCAGCTCGCCTTACTTGGGACAGGGTGCAAATGAGCAGTTCTTC. Protein product: CASSPYLGQGANEQFF.

The rearrangement links TRBV11-2 to TRBJ2-7, with 10 bases fitting TRBD2. Germline trimming cut 1 base from V and 7 bases from J; bases unmatched to any gene: 7. The CDR3 consists of 15 residues. Germline V gene data show CDR1 as SGHAT and CDR2 as FQNNGV. CDR3 amino acids: CASSLVLAGTGEQYF. For the CDR3, the DNA is TGTGCCAGCAGCTTAGTACTAGCGGGAACAGGGGAGCAGTACTTC.

The CDR3 sequence: CASSYRGWGNTIYF. CDR3 nucleotides: TGTGCCAGCAGCTACAGGGGGTGGGGAAACACCATATATTTT. The chain joins TRBV11-2 to TRBJ1-3; 8 bases are shared with TRBD1. This CDR3 contains 14 residues. V lost 4 bases, J lost 4 bases, and 3 bases stayed unmatched. From germline, CDR1 is SGHAT and CDR2 FQNNGV.

The V and J genes are TRBV5-6 and TRBJ1-1; D may be TRBD1 (6 bases). The CDR3 has 12 amino acids. Looked up from germline, CDR1 is SGHDT and CDR2 is YYEEEE. V lost 0 bases and J lost 10, with 10 bases in between. The CDR3 DNA is TGTGCCAGCAGCTTGGGCGGGGGCGGAGCTTTCTTT. Translation gives CASSLGGGGAFF.

The chain joins TRBV18 to TRBJ2-5, with unresolved D. V lost 2 bases and J lost 5, with 12 bases in between. Germline V gives CDR1 KGHSH, CDR2 LQKENI. The CDR3 has 14 residues. The DNA for the CDR3 is TGTGCCAGCTCACCAGGAGCCCCAACGGAGACCCAGTACTTC. This sequence encodes CASSPGAPTETQYF.

About this clone itself: The same CDR3 can be traced to other DNA sequences in this sample. The V and J genes are TRBV28 and TRBJ1-2; D is unclear. CDR1 is MDHEN and CDR2 is SYDVKM in the germline V gene. The V and J ends lost 2 bases and 5 bases respectively, with 6 bases between them. The CDR3 covers 12 residues. The CDR3 sequence is CASSLREYGYTF. The DNA for the CDR3 is TGTGCCAGCAGTTTAAGGGAGTATGGCTACACCTTC.

This chain joins TRBV11-2 and TRBJ2-3; D is tentatively TRBD1 or TRBD2 (5 bases each). Trimming cost V 5 bases and J 1 base, with 13 bases left between them. CDR3 length: 15 residues. Germline V gene lookup returns CDR1 SGHAT and CDR2 FQNNGV. The CDR3 here is CASSGGGGGTDTQYF. In DNA form, the CDR3 reads TGTGCCAGCAGCGGGGGTGGGGGAGGCACAGATACGCAGTATTTT.

The chain has TRBV6-6 and TRBJ1-4; the match to TRBD1 covers 7 bases. This CDR3 contains 14 residues. Trimming at V came to 4 bases and at J to 8 bases, leaving 7 bases not matched to a gene. CDR1 and CDR2 (germline): MNHNY, SVGAGI (reference sequence). The CDR3 sequence is CASSSRGIGEKLFF. CDR3 nucleotides: TGTGCCAGCAGTTCCAGGGGGATTGGGGAAAAACTGTTTTTT.